This record looks at one TCR beta chain sequence and its context. Its antigen is unidentified. The sample carries other DNA sequences with the same CDR3. Healthy adults negative for HIV, lacking recent acute infections or vaccinations, served as donors. This specimen belongs to a study of shared clonotypes between healthy human individuals. Study outcomes and limitations: Sorted-subset sequencing was shown by rarefaction to be incomplete despite large depth.

V lost 3 bases and J 4 bases, leaving 6 bases between the germline ends. Germline values: CDR1 DFQATT, CDR2 SNEGSKA (reference sequence). The CDR3 totals 11 residues. As originally analysed: Junction-only sequences without quality scores came from ImmunoSEQ, so filtering differed. Data came from immunoSEQ multiplex PCR; TCRdb stores just in-frame clones and leaves some out. V and J calls and clone size are copied from that table; D and trimming were computed from the DNA. The sample has around 1.1 million clones, 78% seen once. Sequenced sample: memory CD4+ T cells from PBMCs. Noted subset: CD45RA-negative fraction. This sequence was found in a young man in good health. Some clones in this sample may be carry-over from other donors' samples. The gene calls are TRBV20-1 and TRBJ1-2; no definite D call. The CDR3 region is CSARNGYGYTF. CDR3 nucleotide sequence: TGCAGTGCTAGGAATGGCTATGGCTACACCTTC.